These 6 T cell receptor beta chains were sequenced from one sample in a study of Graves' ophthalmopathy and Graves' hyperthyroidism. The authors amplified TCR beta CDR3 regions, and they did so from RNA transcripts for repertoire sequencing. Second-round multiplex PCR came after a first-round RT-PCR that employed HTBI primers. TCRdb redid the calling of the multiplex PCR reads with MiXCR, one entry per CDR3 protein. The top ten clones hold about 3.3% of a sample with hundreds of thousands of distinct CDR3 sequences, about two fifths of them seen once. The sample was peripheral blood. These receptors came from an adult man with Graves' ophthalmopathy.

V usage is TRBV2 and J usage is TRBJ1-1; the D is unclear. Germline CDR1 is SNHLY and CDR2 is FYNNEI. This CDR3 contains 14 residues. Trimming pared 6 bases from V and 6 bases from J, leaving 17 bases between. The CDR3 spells CASRMQTPGPEAFF. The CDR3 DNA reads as TGTGCCAGCAGGATGCAGACTCCCGGTCCTGAAGCTTTCTTT.

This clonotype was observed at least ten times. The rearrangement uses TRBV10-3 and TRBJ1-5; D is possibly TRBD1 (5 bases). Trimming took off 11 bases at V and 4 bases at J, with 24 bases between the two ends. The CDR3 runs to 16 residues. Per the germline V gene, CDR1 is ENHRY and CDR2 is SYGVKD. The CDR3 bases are TGTGCCCCCCGCGCCAGGGTAGATCTGGGGAATCAGCCCCAGCATTTT. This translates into CAPRARVDLGNQPQHF.

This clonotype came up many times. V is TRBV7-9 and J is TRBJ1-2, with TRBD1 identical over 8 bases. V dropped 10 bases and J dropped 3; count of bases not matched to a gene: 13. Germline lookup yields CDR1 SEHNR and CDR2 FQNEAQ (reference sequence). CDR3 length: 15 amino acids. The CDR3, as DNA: TGTGCCACCAATAAGGACAGGGAGCAAGACTATGGCTACACCTTC. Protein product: CATNKDREQDYGYTF.

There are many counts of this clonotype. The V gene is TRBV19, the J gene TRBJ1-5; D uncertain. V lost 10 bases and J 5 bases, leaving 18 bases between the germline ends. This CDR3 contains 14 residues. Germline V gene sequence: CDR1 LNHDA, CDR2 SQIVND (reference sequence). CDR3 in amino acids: CATTGSRRDQPQHF. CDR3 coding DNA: TGTGCCACCACGGGCTCCCGGCGGGATCAGCCCCAGCATTTT.

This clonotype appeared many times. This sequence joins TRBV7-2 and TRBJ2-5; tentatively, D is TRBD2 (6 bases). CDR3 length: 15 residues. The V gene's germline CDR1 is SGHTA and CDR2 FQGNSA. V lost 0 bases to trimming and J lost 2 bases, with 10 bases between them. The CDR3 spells CASSLAPGVQETQYF. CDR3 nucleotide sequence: TGTGCCAGCAGCTTAGCCCCGGGGGTTCAAGAGACCCAGTACTTC.

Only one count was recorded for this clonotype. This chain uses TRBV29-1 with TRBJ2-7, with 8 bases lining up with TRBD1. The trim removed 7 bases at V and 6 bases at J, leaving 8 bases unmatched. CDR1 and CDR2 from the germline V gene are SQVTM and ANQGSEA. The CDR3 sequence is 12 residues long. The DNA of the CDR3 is TGCAGCGGGACCGGGACAGGATTCGAGCAGTACTTC. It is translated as CSGTGTGFEQYF.